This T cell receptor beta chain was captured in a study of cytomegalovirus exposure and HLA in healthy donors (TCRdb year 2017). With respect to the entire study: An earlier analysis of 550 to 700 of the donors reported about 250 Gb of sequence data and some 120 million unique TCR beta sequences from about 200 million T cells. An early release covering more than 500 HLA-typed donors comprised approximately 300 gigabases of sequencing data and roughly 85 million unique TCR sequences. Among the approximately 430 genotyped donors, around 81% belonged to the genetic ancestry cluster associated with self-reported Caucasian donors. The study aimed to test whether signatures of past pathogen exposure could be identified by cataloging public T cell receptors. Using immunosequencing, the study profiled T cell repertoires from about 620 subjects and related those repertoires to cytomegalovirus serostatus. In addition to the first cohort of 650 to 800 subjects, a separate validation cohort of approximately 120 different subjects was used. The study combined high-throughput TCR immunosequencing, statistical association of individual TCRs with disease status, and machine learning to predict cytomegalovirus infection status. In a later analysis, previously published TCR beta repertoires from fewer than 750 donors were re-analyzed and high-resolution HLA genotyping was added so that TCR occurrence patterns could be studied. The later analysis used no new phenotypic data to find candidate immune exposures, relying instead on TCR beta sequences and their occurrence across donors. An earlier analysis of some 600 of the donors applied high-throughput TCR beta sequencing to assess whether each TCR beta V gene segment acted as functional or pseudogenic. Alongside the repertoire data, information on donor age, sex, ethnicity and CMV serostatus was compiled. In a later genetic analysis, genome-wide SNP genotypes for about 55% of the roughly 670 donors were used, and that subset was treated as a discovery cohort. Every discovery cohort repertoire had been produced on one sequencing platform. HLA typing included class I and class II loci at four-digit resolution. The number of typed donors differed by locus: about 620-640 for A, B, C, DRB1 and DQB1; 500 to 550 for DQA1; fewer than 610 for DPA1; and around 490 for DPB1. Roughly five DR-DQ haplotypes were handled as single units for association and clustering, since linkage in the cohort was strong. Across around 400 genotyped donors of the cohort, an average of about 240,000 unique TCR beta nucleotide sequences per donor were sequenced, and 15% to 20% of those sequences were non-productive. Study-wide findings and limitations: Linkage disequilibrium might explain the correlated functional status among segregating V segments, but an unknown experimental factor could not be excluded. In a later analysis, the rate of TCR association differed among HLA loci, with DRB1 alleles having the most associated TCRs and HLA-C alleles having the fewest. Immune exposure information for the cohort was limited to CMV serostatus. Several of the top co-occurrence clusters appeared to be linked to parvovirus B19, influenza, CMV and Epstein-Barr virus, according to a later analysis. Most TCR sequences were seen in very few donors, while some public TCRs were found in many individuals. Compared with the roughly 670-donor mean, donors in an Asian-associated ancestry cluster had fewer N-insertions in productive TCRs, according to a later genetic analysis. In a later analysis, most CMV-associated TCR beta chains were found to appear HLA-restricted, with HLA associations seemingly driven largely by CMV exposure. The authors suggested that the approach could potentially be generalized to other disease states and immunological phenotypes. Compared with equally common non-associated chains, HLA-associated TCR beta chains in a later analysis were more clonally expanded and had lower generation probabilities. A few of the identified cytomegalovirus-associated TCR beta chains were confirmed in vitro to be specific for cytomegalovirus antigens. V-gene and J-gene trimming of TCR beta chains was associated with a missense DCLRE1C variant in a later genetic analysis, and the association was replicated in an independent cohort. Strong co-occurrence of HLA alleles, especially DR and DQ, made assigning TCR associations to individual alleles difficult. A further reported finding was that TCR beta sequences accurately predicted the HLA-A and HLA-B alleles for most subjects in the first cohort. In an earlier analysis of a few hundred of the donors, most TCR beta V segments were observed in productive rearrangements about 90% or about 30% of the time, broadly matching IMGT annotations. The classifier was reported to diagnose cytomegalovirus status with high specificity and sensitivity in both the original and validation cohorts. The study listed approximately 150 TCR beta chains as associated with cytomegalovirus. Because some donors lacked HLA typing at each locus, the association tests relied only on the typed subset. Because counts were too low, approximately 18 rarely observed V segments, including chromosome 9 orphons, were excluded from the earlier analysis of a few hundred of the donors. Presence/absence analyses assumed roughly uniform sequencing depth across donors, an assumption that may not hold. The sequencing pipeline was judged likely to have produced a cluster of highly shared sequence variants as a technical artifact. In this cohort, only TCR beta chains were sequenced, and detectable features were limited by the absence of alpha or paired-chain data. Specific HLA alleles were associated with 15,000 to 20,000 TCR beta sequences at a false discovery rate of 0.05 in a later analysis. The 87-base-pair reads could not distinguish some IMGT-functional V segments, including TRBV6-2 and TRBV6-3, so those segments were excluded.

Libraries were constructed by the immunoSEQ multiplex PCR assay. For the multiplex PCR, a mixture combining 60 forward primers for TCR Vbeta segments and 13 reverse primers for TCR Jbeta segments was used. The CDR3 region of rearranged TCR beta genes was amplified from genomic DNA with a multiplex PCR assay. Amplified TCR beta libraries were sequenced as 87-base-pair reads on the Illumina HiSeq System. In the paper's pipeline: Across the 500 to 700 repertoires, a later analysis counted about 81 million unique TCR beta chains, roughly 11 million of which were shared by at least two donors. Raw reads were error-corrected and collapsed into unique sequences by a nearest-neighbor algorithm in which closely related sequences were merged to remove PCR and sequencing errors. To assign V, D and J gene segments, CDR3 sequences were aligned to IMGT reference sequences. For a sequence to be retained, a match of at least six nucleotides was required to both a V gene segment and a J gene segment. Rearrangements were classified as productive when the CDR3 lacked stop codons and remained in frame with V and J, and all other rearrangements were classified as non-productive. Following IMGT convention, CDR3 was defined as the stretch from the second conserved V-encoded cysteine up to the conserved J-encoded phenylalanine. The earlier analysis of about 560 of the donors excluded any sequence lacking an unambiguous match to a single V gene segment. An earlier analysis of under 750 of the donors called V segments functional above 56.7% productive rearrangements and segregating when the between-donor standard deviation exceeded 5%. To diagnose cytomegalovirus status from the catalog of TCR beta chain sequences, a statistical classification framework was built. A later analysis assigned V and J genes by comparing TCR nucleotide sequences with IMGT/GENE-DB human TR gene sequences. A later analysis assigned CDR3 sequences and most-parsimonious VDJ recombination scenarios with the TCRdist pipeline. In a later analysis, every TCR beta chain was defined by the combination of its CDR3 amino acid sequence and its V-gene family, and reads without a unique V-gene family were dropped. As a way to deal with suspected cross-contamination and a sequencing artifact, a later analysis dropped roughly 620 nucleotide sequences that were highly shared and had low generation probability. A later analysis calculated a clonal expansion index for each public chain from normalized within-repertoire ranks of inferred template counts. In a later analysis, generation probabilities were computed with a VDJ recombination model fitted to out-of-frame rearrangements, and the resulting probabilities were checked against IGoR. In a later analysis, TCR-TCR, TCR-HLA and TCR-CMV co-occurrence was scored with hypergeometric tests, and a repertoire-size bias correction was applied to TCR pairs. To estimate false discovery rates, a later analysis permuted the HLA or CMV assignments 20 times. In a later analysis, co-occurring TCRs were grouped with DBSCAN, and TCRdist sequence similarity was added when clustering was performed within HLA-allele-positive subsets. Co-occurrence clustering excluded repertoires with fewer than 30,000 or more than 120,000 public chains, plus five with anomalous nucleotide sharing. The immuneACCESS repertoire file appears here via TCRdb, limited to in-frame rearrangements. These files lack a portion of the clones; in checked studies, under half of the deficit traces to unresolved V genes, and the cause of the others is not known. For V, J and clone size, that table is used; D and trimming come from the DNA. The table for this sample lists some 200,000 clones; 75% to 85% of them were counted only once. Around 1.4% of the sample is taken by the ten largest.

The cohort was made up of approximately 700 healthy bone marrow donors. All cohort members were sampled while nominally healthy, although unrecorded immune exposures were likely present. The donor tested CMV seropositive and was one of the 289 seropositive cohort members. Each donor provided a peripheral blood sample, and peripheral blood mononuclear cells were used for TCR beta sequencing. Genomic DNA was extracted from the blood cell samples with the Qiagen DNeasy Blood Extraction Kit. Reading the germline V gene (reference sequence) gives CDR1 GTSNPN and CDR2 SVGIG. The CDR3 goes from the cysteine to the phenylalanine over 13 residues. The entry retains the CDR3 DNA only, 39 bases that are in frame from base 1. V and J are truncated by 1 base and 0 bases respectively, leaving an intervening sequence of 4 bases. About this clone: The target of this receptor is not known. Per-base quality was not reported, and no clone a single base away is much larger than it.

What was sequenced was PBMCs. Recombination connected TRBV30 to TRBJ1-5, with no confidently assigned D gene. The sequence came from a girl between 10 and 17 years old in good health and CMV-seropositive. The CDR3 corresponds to CAWSGLSNQPQHF. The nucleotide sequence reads TGTGCCTGGAGTGGGCTTAGCAATCAGCCCCAGCATTTT. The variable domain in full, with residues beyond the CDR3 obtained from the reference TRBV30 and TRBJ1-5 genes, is SQTIHQWPATLVQPVGSPLSLECTVEGTSNPNLYWYRQAAGRGLQLLFYSVGIGQISSEVPQNLSASRPQDRQFILSSKKLLLSDSGFYLCAWSGLSNQPQHFGDGTRLSIL.